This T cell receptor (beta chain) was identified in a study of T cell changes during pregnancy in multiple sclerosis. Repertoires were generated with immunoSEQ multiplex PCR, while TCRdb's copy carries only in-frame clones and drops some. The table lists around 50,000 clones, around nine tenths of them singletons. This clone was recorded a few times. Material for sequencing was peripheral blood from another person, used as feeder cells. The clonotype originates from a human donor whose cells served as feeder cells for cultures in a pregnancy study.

As DNA, the CDR3 is TGTGCCAGCAGCTTTAAGGGAGGGACAGCACACTACGAGCAGTACTTC. Translation: CASSFKGGTAHYEQYF. This chain connects TRBV5-6 to TRBJ2-7, with D perhaps assigned TRBD1 or TRBD2 (7 bases each). This CDR3 has 16 residues. Germline V CDR1 and CDR2: SGHDT, YYEEEE. V was cut by 2 bases and J by 3 bases, with 18 bases left in between. The whole variable domain, remainder taken from reference TRBV5-6 and TRBJ2-7, is DAGVTQSPTHLIKTRGQQVTLRCSPKSGHDTVSWYQQALGQGPQFIFQYYEEEERQRGNFPDRFSGHQFPNYSSELNVNALLLGDSALYLCASSFKGGTAHYEQYFGPGTRLTVT.